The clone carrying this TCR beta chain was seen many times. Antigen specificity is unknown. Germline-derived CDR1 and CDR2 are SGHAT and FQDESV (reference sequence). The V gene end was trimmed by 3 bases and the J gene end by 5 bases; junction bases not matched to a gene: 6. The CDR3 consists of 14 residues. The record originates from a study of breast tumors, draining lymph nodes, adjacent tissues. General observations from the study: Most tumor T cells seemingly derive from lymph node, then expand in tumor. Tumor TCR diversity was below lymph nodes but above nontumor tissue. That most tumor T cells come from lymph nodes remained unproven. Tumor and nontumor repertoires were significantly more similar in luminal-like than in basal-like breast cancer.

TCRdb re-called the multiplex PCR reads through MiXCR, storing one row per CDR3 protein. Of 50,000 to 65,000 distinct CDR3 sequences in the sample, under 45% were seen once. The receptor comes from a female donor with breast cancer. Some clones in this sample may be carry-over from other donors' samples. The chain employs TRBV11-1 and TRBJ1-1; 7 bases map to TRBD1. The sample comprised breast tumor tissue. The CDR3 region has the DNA TGTGCCAGCAGCTTCTTGACAGGGAATACTGAAGCTTTCTTT. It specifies CASSFLTGNTEAFF.